These 20 T cell receptor beta chains came from one sample sequenced in a study of shared clonotypes between healthy human individuals. This table comes from immunoSEQ multiplex PCR, and its TCRdb copy is limited to in-frame clones, with some not included. This repertoire shows about 1.1 million clones, approximately 75% found once; its top ten account for over 0.8%. Material for sequencing was memory CD4+ T cells from PBMCs. Indicated subset: CD45RA-negative fraction. The receptors originated from a man aged 18 to 30 in good health. Some clones in this sample may be carry-over from other donors' samples.

To note about this clone: Given a much more abundant clone one base away, this may be a read error. This sequence joins TRBV6-5 and TRBJ1-1, with 8 bases aligning to TRBD1. J was trimmed by 3 bases and V by 6 bases; bases with no gene match: 3. CDR1 and CDR2 (germline): MNHEY, SVGAGI. The length of the CDR3 is 13 residues. The DNA of the CDR3 is TGTGCCAGCAGGACGGACAGGGACACTGAAGCTTTCTTT. Translated: CASRTDRDTEAFF.

J is TRBJ2-1 and V is TRBV19, with unresolved D. This CDR3 is 16 amino acids long. Trimming left V 4 bases short and J 2 bases short, with 15 bases between. Germline V lookup: CDR1 LNHDA, CDR2 SQIVND (reference sequence). The DNA of the CDR3 is TGTGCCAGTAGTAGGGGTAGGACCGAGACCTACAATGAGCAGTTCTTC. It specifies CASSRGRTETYNEQFF.

The chain couples TRBV6-5 to TRBJ1-5; tentatively, D is TRBD1 (5 bases). The germline gives CDR1 MNHEY, CDR2 SVGAGI. CDR3 length: 15 amino acids. V lost 6 bases and J lost 3, with 15 bases in between. CDR3 sequence reads: CASRSGAATNQPQHF. The CDR3 nucleotides read TGTGCCAGCAGGTCCGGGGCAGCGACCAATCAGCCCCAGCATTTT.

The V gene is TRBV4-1, the J gene TRBJ2-5; 14 nucleotides agree with TRBD2. The CDR3 sequence is 18 residues long. The V and J ends lost 1 base and 4 bases, in that order; junction bases with no gene match: 8. CDR1 and CDR2 (germline): MGHRA, YSYEKL. CDR3 in DNA: TGCGCCAGCAGCCAAGGACTAGCGGGAGGGCCTGTAAGAGAGACCCAGTACTTC. Translated, it gives CASSQGLAGGPVRETQYF.

The rearrangement links TRBV6-1 to TRBJ2-7, with D possibly matching TRBD2 (6 bases). Germline CDR1 reads MNHNS; CDR2 reads SASEGT. This CDR3 is built from 13 residues. V was pared by 3 bases and J by 5 bases, with 11 bases between. CDR3 in DNA: TGTGCCAGCAGTGAGGCAGGGAGGAACGAGCAGTACTTC. Its protein product is CASSEAGRNEQYF.

This sequence joins TRBV5-3 and TRBJ2-2; D is ambiguous. TRBV5-3 is filed as an ORF, its function uncertain. Trimming removed 2 bases at V and 7 bases at J, with 3 bases between. This CDR3 has 11 amino acids. This CDR3 reads CARSLNGELFF. Here the CDR3 DNA reads TGTGCCAGAAGCTTAAACGGGGAGCTGTTTTTT.

This clone was observed once. The CDR3 DNA is TGTGCCAGCAGCTTAGAGCCGGGGTCGACTGAAGCTTTCTTT. Protein: CASSLEPGSTEAFF. The gene calls are TRBV7-2 and TRBJ1-1; D not resolved. CDR1 is SGHTA, CDR2 FQGNSA, per germline. V was trimmed by 1 base and J by 5 bases, leaving 11 bases between them. The CDR3 is made up of 14 amino acids.

The chain has TRBV4-1 and TRBJ2-3; no definite D call. CDR1 and CDR2 (germline): MGHRA, YSYEKL. V was pared by 3 bases and J by 2 bases, with 3 bases between. CDR3 length equals 12 residues. The CDR3 loop is CASSHPTDTQYF. The CDR3 region has the DNA TGCGCCAGCAGCCATCCCACAGATACGCAGTATTTT.

This clone has only one observation. V and J are TRBV7-9 and TRBJ2-7; 13 bases are a match to TRBD2. Germline V gene lookup returns CDR1 SEHNR and CDR2 FQNEAQ (reference sequence). J lost 7 bases, V lost 5 bases, and 11 bases had no gene match. CDR3 length: 16 residues. The CDR3 DNA follows: TGTGCCAGCAGCATAAGAGGGACTAGCGGGACAGGGGAGCAGTACTTC. Residues: CASSIRGTSGTGEQYF.

The gene calls are TRBV7-3 and TRBJ1-2; D gene uncertain. The CDR3 has 15 residues. V was trimmed by 5 bases and J by 2 bases, leaving 15 bases between them. CDR1 SGHTA and CDR2 FQGTGA come from the germline V gene. CDR3 nucleotide sequence: TGTGCCAGCAGCCTCGAACCGGGATCAAACTATGGCTACACCTTC. It is translated as CASSLEPGSNYGYTF.

The chain has TRBV7-9 and TRBJ1-5, with TRBD1 as a possible D gene (6 bases). This CDR3 comprises 16 residues. Germline assignment: CDR1 SEHNR and CDR2 FQNEAQ (reference sequence). V lost 5 bases, J lost 3 bases, and 17 bases lay in between. The CDR3 here is CASSGIFAGVNQPQHF. The DNA for the CDR3 is TGTGCCAGCAGCGGGATTTTTGCAGGGGTCAATCAGCCCCAGCATTTT.

The V gene is TRBV7-2, the J gene TRBJ2-3; 7 positions match TRBD2. Germline V lookup: CDR1 SGHTA, CDR2 FQGNSA. This CDR3 contains 16 residues. V dropped 1 base and J dropped 5; count of bases not matched to a gene: 9. The CDR3 sequence: CASSLVTAGEVDTQYF. CDR3 DNA: TGTGCCAGCAGCTTAGTTACGGCGGGAGAAGTAGATACGCAGTATTTT.

In this sample, this clone turned up a few times. This sample also contains other DNA sequences that code for the same CDR3. J is TRBJ1-2 and V is TRBV28; D may be TRBD1 (5 bases). Germline assignment: CDR1 MDHEN and CDR2 SYDVKM. The CDR3 extends over 12 amino acids. V was pared by 6 bases and J by 5 bases, with 10 bases between. As DNA, the CDR3 is TGTGCCAGCAGCCTGGGGGAATATGGCTACACCTTC. Its protein is CASSLGEYGYTF.

This chain joins TRBV5-1 and TRBJ2-7; D is unclear. Trimming pared 1 base from V and 7 bases from J, leaving 9 bases between. The CDR3 is 12 amino acids. Germline V gene sequence: CDR1 SGHRS, CDR2 YFSETQ. This CDR3 is CASSLPQEEQYF. For the CDR3, the DNA is TGCGCCAGCAGCTTGCCCCAGGAGGAGCAGTACTTC.

The chain uses TRBV6-1 and TRBJ2-2; 9 bases line up with TRBD1. Germline CDR1 is MNHNS and CDR2 is SASEGT. V shed 4 bases and J 12 bases; nucleotides not matched to a gene: 9. The CDR3 is 14 amino acids. CDR3 sequence (DNA): TGTGCCAGCAGTGCCACCGGGACAGGGATCCAGCTGTTTTTT. Protein product: CASSATGTGIQLFF.

The chain has TRBV6-5 and TRBJ2-7, with D perhaps assigned TRBD1 or TRBD2 (5 bases each). This CDR3 comprises 15 residues. V was pared by 6 bases and J by 7 bases, with 22 bases between. From germline, CDR1 is MNHEY and CDR2 SVGAGI. CDR3 DNA: TGTGCCAGCAGCTCCCCTAGGCCGGGGCGCTGGGAGCAGTACTTC. Amino acids: CASSSPRPGRWEQYF.

The chain employs TRBV30 and TRBJ1-5, with D hard to call. There are 12 residues in the CDR3. The germline CDR1 and CDR2 sequences are GTSNPN and SVGIG (reference sequence). Trimming shortened V by 2 bases and J by 9 bases, and 11 bases separated the two germline ends. The CDR3 nucleotides read TGTGCCTGGAGTCAGGCGAAAGGGCCCCAGCATTTT. Protein sequence: CAWSQAKGPQHF.

The chain combines TRBV10-3 with TRBJ2-5; TRBD2 aligns across 7 bases. V gave up 6 bases and J gave up 2 bases; unmatched junction bases: 9. Germline-derived CDR1 and CDR2 are ENHRY and SYGVKD. The CDR3 has 15 amino acids. This chain's CDR3 is CAIREAGSGQETQYF. As DNA, the CDR3 is TGTGCCATCAGGGAAGCGGGATCAGGGCAAGAGACCCAGTACTTC.

The gene calls are TRBV5-1 and TRBJ2-4, with D possibly matching TRBD2 (5 bases). Trimming left V 4 bases short and J 12 bases short, with 11 bases between. The CDR3 sequence is 11 residues long. The germline V gene has CDR1 SGHRS and CDR2 YFSETQ. The CDR3 DNA sequence: TGCGCCAGCAGCGACTCTAGCAATCAGTACTTC. Its protein product is CASSDSSNQYF.

The chain employs TRBV30 and TRBJ1-2; D unresolved. V lost 2 bases, J lost 8 bases, and 12 bases lay in between. The CDR3 length is 12 residues. Germline V CDR1 and CDR2: GTSNPN, SVGIG (reference sequence). For the CDR3, the DNA is TGTGCCTGGAGTCGCCCGGCATCAGGCTACACCTTC. This translates into CAWSRPASGYTF.